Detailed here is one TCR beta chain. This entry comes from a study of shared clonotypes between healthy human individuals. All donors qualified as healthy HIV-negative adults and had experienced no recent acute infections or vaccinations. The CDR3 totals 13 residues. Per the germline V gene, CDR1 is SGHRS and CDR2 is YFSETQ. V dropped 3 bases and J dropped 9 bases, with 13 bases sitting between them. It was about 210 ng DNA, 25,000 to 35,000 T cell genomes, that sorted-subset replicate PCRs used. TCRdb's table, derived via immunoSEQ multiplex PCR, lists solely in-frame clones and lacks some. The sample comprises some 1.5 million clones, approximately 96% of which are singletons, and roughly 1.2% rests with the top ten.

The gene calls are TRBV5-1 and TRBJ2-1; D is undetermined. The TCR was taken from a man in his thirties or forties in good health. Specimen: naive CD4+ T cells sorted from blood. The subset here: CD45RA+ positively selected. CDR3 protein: CASSSDGSVEQFF. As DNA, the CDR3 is TGCGCCAGCAGCTCGGACGGGTCGGTTGAGCAGTTCTTC.